The entry below describes one TCR beta chain. Its target is not known. Using immunoSEQ multiplex PCR, the repertoire was profiled, and TCRdb retains in-frame clones only, with some absent. Among 150,000 to 200,000 clones listed, over 90% were seen once. This entry comes from a study of T cell responses to AZD1222 COVID-19 vaccine. The wider study: Timing groups of about 4 and about 12 weeks for second doses were pooled.

The ends were cut back, 5 bases at V and 10 bases at J, with 12 bases in the middle. The CDR3 is 12 residues long. Whole-study findings and limits: Clonal diversity may have been underestimated in mostly white British donors. Seropositive AZD1222 recipients at baseline numbered only five or six.

The genes are TRBV12-3 or TRBV12-4 and TRBJ2-1, with D perhaps given as TRBD1 or TRBD2 (5 bases each). The source is an adult in good health. The specimen was peripheral blood, collected on day 0 of AZD1222 vaccination. CDR3 sequence (DNA): TGTGCCAGCAGTGCCCAGGGAGACGAGCAGTTCTTC. Encoded protein: CASSAQGDEQFF.